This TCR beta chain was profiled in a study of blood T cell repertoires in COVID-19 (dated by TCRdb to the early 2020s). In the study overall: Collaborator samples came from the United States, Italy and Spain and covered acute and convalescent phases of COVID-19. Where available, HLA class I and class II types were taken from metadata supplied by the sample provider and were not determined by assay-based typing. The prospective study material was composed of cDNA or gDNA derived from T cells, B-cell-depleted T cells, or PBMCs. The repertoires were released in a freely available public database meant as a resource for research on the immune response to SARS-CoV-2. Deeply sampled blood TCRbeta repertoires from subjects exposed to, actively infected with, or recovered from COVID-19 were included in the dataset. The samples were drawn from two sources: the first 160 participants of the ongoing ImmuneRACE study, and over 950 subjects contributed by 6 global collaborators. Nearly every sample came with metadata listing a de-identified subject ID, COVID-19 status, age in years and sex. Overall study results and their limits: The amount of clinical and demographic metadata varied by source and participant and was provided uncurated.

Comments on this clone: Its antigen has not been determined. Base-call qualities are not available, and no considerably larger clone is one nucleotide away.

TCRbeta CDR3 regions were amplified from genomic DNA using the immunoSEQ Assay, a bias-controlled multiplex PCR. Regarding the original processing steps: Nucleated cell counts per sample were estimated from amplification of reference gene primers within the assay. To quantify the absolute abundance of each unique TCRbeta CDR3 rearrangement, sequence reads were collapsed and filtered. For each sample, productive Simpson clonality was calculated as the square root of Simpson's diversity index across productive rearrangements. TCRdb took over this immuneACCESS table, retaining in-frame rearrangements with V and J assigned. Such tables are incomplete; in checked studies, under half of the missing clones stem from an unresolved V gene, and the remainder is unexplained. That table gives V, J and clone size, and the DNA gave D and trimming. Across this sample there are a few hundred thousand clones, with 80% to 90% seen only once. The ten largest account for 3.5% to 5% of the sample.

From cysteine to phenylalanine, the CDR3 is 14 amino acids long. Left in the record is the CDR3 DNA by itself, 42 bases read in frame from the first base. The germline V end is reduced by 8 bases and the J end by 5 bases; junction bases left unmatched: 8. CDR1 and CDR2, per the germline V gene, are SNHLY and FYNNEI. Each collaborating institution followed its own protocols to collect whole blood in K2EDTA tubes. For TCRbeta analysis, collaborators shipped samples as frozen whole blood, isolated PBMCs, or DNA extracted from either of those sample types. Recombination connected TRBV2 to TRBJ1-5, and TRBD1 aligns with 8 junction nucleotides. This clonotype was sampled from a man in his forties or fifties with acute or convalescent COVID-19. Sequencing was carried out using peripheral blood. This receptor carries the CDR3 CASARQGFDQPQHF. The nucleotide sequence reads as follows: TGTGCCAGCGCCCGACAGGGGTTCGATCAGCCCCAGCATTTT.